Included here is one T cell receptor beta chain sequence, with context. Its antigen is undetermined. This entry belongs to a study of T cell responses to AZD1222 COVID-19 vaccine. Overall study findings and caveats: Repertoires in all cases were sampled only once the peak T cell response had passed. Clonal diversity was possibly underestimated, and the donors were mostly white British, with more females. CD4 TCRs linked to vaccination spanned spike, dominating at 160-218 and 743-854.

The assay was immunoSEQ multiplex PCR, and TCRdb's table has in-frame clones only and misses some. This sample has some 100,000 clones; around 87% occur once, and the top ten carry roughly 4.4%. Germline V gene lookup returns CDR1 LGHNA and CDR2 YNFKEQ. After removal of 5 bases from V and 4 bases from J, the junction contained 16 bases not matched to a gene. The CDR3 extends over 20 amino acids. The source material was peripheral blood, sampled 28 days after the second AZD1222 dose. This sequence joins TRBV4-2 and TRBJ2-3; TRBD2 aligns across 15 bases. The sequence came from an adult who received the AZD1222 COVID-19 vaccine. The CDR3 protein is CASSKLIAGTSGGKADTQYF. The CDR3 nucleotides read TGTGCCAGCAGCAAGTTAATTGCCGGGACTAGCGGGGGGAAGGCAGATACGCAGTATTTT.